This paragraph covers one T cell receptor (beta chain) sequence. Its binding antigen is unknown. No much larger clone exists at a distance of one base, and base qualities are not known. Other DNA sequences from this sample encode an identical CDR3 as well. The germline V gene sets CDR1 to SGHDT and CDR2 to YYEEEE. V sheds 2 bases and J sheds 3 bases, leaving 5 bases between their ends. Inclusive of the bounding cysteine and phenylalanine, the CDR3 is 12 residues long. Just the 36-base CDR3 DNA is kept, in frame starting at base 1. Sequencing of TCR beta CDR3 regions was performed at survey depth on the immunoSEQ platform. The QIAamp DNA micro kit was used to extract genomic DNA from every cultured and uncultured CD8+ T cell population. The study's processing was this. Samples with fewer than 5,000 productive reads were excluded, which removed about 6% of the roughly 75 HIV peptide-stimulated cultures. A MANAFEST web app trimmed sequences to CDR3 and removed nonproductive sequences, CDR3s under 5 amino acids, and those not starting C or ending F/W. To count as antigen-specific, a clonotype had to be expanded in at least 2 of 3 replicates compared with the no-peptide control at FDR 0.01, and only within one epitope family. Specific clonotypes also needed at least fivefold higher frequency than in wells stimulated with peptides from other epitope families. TCRdb retrieved this table from immuneACCESS and kept in-frame rearrangements only. Not all clones are present; in checked studies, unresolved V genes account for under half, and no reason is known for the remainder. The V and J calls and clone size come from that table; D and trimming were worked out from the DNA. The sample table lists 2,500 or so clones, around 65% of them with a count of one. The top ten clones comprise around two fifths of the sample.

The data are from a study of CD8 T cell repertoires and HIV-1 epitope variants (dated by TCRdb to 2018 to 2020). Notes on the research overall: T cells were stimulated in separate culture wells with each of twenty-five peptides representing autologous and known Gag and Nef epitope variants. The control conditions were a CMV, EBV and flu peptide pool, the Ebola AY9 epitope as a negative control, and a well with no peptide. Tested epitopes included three Gag epitope families and Nef HW9 and YT9. T cells were enriched using the EasySep Human T Cell Enrichment Kit and were co-cultured with equal numbers of autologous T cell-negative cells serving as antigen-presenting cells. The cultures were grown for 10 days in IMDM with gentamicin, and half of the media was changed on days 3 and 7 with IL-2, IL-7 and IL-15 added. An aliquot of 1M T cells was saved as an uncultured baseline condition, separate from the approximately 80 T cell cultures. Running each culture condition in triplicate, except for one peptide done in duplicate, gave a total of more than 70 T cell cultures. Summary of the overall study and its limitations: The study identified roughly nine antigen-specific TCR beta clonotypes, more than five of which appeared to be cross-reactive for autologous or known escape epitope variants. The assay could identify only TCR beta chains and pointed to proliferation in response to antigen, not to T cell function or cytokine profile. About 5 clonotypes recognized the Nef KF9 family and one clonotype recognized the HW9 family, while no responses to the TAALDMSHF plasma variant were seen.

The EasySep Human CD8+ T Cell Enrichment Kit was used on day 10 to isolate CD8+ T cells from every culture. The sequence was collected from a male donor with HIV. The rearrangement combines TRBV5-6 with TRBJ1-1, with a tentative D gene TRBD1 over 5 matching bases. The material sequenced was cultured CD8+ T cells derived from PBMCs. The nucleotides are TGTGCCAGCAGCTTAGGGGACACTGAAGCTTTCTTT. Protein translation: CASSLGDTEAFF.